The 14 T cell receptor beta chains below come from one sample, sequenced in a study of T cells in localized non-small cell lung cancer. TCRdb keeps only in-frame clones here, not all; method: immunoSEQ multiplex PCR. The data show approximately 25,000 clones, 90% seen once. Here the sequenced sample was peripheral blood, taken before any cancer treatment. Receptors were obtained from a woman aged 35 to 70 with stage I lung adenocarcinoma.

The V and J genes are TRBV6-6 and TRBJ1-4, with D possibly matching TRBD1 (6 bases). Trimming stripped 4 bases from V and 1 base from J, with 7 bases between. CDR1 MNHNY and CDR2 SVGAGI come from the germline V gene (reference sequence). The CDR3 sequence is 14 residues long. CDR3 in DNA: TGTGCCAGCAGTTTACAGGGAACTAATGAAAAACTGTTTTTT. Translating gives CASSLQGTNEKLFF.

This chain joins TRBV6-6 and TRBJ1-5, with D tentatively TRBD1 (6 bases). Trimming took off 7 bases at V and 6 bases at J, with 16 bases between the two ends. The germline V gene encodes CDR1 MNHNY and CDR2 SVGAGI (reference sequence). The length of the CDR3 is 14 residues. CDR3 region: CASTHSTGLQPQHF. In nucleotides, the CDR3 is TGTGCCAGCACCCATTCTACAGGGCTTCAGCCCCAGCATTTT.

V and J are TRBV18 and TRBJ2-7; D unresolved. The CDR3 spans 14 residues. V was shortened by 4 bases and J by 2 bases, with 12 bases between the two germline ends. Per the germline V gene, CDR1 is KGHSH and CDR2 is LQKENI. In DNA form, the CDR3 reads TGTGCCAGCTCACATATAACACGACCCTACGAGCAGTACTTC. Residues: CASSHITRPYEQYF.

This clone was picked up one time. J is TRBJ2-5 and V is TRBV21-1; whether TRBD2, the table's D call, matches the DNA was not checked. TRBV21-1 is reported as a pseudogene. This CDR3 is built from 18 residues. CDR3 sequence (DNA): TGTGCCAGCAGCAACCCTTACCCTAGCGGGAGCAAGGGGGAGACCCAGTACTTC. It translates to CASSNPYPSGSKGETQYF.

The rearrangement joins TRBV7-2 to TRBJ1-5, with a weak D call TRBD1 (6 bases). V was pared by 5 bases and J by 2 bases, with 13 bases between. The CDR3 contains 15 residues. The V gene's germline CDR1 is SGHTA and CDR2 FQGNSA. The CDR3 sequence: CASSPGSGGNQPQHF. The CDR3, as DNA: TGTGCCAGCAGCCCAGGGTCAGGGGGCAATCAGCCCCAGCATTTT.

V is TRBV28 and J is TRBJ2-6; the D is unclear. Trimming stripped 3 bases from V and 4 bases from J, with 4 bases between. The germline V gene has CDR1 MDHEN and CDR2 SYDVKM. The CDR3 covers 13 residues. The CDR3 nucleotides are TGTGCCAGCAGTTTCACGGGGGCCAACGTCCTGACTTTC. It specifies CASSFTGANVLTF.

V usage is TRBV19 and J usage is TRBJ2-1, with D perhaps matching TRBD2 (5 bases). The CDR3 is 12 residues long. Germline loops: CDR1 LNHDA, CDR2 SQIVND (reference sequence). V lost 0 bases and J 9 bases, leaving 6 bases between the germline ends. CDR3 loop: CASSIDGGEQFF. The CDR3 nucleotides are TGTGCCAGTAGTATAGATGGAGGTGAGCAGTTCTTC.

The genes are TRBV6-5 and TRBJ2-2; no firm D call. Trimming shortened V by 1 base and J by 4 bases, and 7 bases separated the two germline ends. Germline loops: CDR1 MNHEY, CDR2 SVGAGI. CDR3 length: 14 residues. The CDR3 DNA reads TGTGCCAGCAGTTACTACCAGAGCACCGGGGAGCTGTTTTTT. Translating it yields CASSYYQSTGELFF.

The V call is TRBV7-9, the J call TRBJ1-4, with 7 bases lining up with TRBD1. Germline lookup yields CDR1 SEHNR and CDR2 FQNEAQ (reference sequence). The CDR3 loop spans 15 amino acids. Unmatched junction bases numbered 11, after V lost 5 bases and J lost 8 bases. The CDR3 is CASSVLRDRNEKLFF. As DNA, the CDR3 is TGTGCCAGCAGCGTCCTCCGGGACAGAAACGAAAAACTGTTTTTT.

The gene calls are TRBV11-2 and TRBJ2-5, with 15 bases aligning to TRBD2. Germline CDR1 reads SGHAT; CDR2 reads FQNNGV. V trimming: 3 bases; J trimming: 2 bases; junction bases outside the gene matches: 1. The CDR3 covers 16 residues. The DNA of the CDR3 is TGTGCCAGCAGCTTCGGGACTAGCGGGAGGCAAGAGACCCAGTACTTC. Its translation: CASSFGTSGRQETQYF.

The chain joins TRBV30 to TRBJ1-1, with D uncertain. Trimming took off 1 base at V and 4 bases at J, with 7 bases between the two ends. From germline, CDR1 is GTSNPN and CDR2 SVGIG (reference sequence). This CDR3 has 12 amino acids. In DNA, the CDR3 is TGTGCCTGGAGTGCGGTTGTCACTGAAGCTTTCTTT. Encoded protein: CAWSAVVTEAFF.

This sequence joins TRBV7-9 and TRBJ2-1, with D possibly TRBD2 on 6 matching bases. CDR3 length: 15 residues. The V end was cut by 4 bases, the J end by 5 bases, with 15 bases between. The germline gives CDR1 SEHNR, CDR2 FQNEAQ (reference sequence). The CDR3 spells CASSSRVAVDNEQFF. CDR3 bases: TGTGCCAGCAGCTCTCGGGTAGCGGTAGACAATGAGCAGTTCTTC.

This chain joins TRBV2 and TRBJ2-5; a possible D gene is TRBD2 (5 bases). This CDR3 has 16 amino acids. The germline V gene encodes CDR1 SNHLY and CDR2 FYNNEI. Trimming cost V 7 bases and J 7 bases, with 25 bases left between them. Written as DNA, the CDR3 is TGTGCCAGCAACGAGCGGTCTACCCGTATTGGTGCGACCCAGTACTTC. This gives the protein CASNERSTRIGATQYF.

The CDR3 DNA is TGTGCCAGCAGCTCCGGAGGGGCTAGCGGCCCCTACGAGCAGTACTTC. It specifies CASSSGGASGPYEQYF. J is TRBJ2-7 and V is TRBV7-2, with TRBD2 matching over 7 bases. The CDR3 spans 16 residues. CDR1 SGHTA and CDR2 FQGNSA come from the germline V gene. With V trimmed by 4 bases and J by 2 bases, 11 bases remained unmatched.